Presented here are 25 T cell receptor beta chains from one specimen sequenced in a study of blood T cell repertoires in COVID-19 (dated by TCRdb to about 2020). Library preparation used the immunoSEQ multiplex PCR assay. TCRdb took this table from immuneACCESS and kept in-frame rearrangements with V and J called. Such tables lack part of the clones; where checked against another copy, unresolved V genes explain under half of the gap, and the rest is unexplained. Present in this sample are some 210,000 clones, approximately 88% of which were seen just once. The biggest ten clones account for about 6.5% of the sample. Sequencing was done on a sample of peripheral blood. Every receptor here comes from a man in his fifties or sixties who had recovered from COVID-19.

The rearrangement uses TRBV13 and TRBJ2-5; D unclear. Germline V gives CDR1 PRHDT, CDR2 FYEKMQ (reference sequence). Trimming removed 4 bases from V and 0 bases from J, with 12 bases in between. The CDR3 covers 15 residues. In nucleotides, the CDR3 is TGTGCCAGCAGCTCCGTCAGAGAGGACCAAGAGACCCAGTACTTC. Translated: CASSSVREDQETQYF.

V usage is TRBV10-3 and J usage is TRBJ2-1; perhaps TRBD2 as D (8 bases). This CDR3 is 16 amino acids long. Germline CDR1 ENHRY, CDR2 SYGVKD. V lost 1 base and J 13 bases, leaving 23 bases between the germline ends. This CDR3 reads CAISELTGIAGGKQFF. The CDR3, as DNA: TGTGCCATCAGTGAGTTGACAGGGATTGCGGGAGGCAAACAGTTCTTC.

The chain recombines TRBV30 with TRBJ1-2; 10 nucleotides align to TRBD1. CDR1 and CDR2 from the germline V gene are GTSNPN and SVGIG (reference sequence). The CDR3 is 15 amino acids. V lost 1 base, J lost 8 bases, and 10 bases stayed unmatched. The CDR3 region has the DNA TGTGCCTGGAGTGCGCACGCCGGGACAGGGGAGGGCTACACCTTC. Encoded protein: CAWSAHAGTGEGYTF.

The CDR3 here is CASSTSQETQYF. DNA of the CDR3: TGTGCCAGCAGTACAAGCCAAGAGACCCAGTACTTC. The rearrangement links TRBV28 to TRBJ2-5; the D is unclear. CDR1 is MDHEN, CDR2 SYDVKM, per germline. This CDR3 is built from 12 residues. V lost 5 bases to trimming and J lost 1 base, with 5 bases between them.

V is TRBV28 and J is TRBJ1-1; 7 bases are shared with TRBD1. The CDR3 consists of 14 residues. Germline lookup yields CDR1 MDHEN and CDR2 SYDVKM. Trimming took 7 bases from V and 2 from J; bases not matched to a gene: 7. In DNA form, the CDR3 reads TGTGCCAGCACACGGGCAGGGGGAAACACTGAAGCTTTCTTT. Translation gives CASTRAGGNTEAFF.

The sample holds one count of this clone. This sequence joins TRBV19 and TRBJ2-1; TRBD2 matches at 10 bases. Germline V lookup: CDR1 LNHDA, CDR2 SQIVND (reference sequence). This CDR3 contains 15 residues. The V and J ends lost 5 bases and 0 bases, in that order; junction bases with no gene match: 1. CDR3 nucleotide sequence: TGTGCCAGTAGTTCTAGCGGGAGCTCCTACAATGAGCAGTTCTTC. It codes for CASSSSGSSYNEQFF.

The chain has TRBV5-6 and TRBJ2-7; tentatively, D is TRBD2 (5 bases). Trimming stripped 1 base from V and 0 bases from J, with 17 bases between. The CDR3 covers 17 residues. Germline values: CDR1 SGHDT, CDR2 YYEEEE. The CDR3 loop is CASSLYSGVSFSYEQYF. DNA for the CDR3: TGTGCCAGCAGCTTGTATTCCGGGGTCAGTTTCTCCTACGAGCAGTACTTC. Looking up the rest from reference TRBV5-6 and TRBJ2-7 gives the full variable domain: DAGVTQSPTHLIKTRGQQVTLRCSPKSGHDTVSWYQQALGQGPQFIFQYYEEEERQRGNFPDRFSGHQFPNYSSELNVNALLLGDSALYLCASSLYSGVSFSYEQYFGPGTRLTVT.

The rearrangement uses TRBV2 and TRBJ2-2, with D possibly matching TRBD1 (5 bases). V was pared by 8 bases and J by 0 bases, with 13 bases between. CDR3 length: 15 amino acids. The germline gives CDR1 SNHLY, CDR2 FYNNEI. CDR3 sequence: CASLLRQTNTGELFF. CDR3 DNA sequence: TGTGCCAGCTTACTCCGACAGACGAACACCGGGGAGCTGTTTTTT.

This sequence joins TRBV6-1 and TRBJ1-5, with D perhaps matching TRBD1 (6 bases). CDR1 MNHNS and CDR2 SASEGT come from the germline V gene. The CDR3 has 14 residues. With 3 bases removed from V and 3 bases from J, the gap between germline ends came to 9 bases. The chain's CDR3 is CASSETGTNQPQHF. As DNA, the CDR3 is TGTGCCAGCAGTGAGACAGGAACCAATCAGCCCCAGCATTTT.

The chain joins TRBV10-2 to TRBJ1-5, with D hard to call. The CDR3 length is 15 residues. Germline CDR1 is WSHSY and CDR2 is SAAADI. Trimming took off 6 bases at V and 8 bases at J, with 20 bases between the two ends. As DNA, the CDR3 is TGCGCCAGCAGGGACCGAGCGGGAGGTTATGAGCCCCAGCATTTT. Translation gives CASRDRAGGYEPQHF.

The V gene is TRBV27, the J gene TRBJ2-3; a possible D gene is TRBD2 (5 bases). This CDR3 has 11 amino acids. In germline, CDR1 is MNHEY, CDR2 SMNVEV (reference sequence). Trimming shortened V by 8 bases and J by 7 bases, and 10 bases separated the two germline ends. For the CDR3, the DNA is TGTGCCAGCTCGATCGGGAATACGCAGTATTTT. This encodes CASSIGNTQYF.

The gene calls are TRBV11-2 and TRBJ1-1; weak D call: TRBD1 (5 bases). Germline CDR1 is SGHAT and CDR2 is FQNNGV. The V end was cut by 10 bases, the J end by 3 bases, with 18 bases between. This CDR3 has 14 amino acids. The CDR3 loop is CATRSGLGDTEAFF. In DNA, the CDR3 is TGTGCCACCAGGTCGGGACTCGGGGACACTGAAGCTTTCTTT.

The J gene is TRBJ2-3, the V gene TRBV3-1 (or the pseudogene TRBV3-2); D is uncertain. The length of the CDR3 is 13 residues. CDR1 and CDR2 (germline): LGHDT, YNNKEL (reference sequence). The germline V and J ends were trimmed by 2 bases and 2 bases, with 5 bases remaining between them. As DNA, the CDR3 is TGTGCCAGCAGCCAACGACACACAGATACGCAGTATTTT. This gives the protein CASSQRHTDTQYF.

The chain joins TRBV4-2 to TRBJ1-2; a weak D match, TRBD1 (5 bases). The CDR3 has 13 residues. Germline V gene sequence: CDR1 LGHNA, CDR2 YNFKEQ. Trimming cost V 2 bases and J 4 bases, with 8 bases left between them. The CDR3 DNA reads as TGTGCCAGCAGCCAAACAGGCGTCTATGGCTACACCTTC. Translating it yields CASSQTGVYGYTF.

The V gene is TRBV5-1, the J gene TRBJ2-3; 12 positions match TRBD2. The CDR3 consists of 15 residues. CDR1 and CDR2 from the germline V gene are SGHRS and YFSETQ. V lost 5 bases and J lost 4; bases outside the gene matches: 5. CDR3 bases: TGCGCCAGCAGTTTTTCTAGCGGGGGGGCAGATACGCAGTATTTT. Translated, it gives CASSFSSGGADTQYF.

In DNA, the CDR3 is TGTGCCAGCTCCGTTGGGGGGGCGGGGACAGATACGCAGTATTTT. Residues: CASSVGGAGTDTQYF. The chain joins TRBV14 to TRBJ2-3, with TRBD2 as a possible D gene (7 bases). The CDR3 is made up of 15 amino acids. V lost 8 bases to trimming and J lost 3 bases, with 18 bases between them. Germline values: CDR1 SGHDN, CDR2 FVKESK.

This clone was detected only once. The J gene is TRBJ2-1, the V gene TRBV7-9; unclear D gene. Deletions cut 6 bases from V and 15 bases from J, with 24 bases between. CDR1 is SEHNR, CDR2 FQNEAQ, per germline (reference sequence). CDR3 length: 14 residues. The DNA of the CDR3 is TGTGCCAGCAGTCCCGCAGTCGTCCTCCCTGTTTGGTTCTTC. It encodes CASSPAVVLPVWFF.

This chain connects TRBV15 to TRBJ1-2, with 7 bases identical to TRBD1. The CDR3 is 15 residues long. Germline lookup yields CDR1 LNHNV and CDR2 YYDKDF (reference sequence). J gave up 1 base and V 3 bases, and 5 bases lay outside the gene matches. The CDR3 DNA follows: TGTGCCACCAGCAGGGAGGACAGGTTTAACTATGGCTACACCTTC. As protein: CATSREDRFNYGYTF.

The DNA for the CDR3 is TGCGCCAGCAGCCAAGGTGGGACAGGGGCTTCACCCCTCCACTTT. Amino acid sequence: CASSQGGTGASPLHF. This sequence joins TRBV4-1 and TRBJ1-6; 10 nucleotides line up with TRBD1. Germline V gene lookup returns CDR1 MGHRA and CDR2 YSYEKL. The CDR3 spans 15 residues. V shed 1 base and J 9 bases; nucleotides not matched to a gene: 3.

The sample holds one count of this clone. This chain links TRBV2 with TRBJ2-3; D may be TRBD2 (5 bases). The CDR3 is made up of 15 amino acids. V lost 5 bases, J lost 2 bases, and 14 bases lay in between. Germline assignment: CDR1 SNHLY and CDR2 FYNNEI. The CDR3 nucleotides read TGTGCCAGCAGTTTAGCGTACATTCCCACAGATACGCAGTATTTT. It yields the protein CASSLAYIPTDTQYF.

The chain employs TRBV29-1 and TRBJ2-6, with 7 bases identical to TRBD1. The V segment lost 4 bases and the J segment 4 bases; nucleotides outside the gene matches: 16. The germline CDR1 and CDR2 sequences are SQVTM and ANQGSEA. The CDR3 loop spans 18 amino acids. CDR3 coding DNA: TGCAGCGTTGCCCGCTCGACAGGGTCCCTCTCGGGGGCCAACGTCCTGACTTTC. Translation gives CSVARSTGSLSGANVLTF.

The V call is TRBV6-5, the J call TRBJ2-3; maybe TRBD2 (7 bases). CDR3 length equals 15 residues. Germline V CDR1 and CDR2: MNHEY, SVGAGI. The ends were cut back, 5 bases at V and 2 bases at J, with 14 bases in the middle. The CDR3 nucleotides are TGTGCCAGCAGTAGGGGGGGAGTGATCACAGATACGCAGTATTTT. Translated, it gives CASSRGGVITDTQYF.

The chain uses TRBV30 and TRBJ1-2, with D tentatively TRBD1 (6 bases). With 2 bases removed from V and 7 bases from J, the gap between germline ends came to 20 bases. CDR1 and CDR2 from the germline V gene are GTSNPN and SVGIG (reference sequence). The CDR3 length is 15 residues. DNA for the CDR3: TGTGCCTGGAGTCCGATCGGGACACCACGGCGTGGCTACACCTTC. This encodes CAWSPIGTPRRGYTF.

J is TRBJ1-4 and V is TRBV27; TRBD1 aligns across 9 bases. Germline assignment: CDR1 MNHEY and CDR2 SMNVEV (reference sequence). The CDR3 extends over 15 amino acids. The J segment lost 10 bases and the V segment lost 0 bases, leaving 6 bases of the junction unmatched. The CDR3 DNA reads TGTGCCAGCAGTTTATCGGGGACAGGGACGAGAAAACTGTTTTTT. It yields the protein CASSLSGTGTRKLFF.

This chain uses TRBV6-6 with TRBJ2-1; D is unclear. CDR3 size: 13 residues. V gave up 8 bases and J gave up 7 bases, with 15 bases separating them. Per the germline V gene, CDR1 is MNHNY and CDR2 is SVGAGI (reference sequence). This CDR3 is CASWLGMANEQFF. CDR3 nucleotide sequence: TGTGCCAGCTGGTTGGGCATGGCAAATGAGCAGTTCTTC.